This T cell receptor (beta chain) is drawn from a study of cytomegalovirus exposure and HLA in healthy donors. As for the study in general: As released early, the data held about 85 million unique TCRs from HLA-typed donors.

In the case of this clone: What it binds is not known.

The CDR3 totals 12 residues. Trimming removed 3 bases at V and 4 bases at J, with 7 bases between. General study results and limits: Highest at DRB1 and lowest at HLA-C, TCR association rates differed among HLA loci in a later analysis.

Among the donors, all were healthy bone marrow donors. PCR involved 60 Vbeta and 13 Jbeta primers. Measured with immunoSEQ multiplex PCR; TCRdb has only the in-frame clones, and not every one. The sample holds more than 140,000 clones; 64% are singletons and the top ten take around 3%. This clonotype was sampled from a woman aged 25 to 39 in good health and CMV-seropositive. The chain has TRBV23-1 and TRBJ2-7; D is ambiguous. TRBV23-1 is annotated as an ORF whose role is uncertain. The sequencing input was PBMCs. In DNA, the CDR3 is TGCGCCAGCAGTCATCTCCTTTACGAGCAGTACTTC. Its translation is CASSHLLYEQYF.